A selection of T cell receptor beta chains follows, all from one sample in a study of OX40 agonist ivuxolimab in advanced cancers. Clones were read by immunoSEQ multiplex PCR, and TCRdb kept only the in-frame ones, dropping some. Here the sample spans under 95,000 clones, about four fifths being singletons. Sequenced material: CD4+ or CD8+ T cells sorted from blood, taken in a trial of the OX40 agonist ivuxolimab. The receptors stem from an adult with an advanced solid tumor such as melanoma, head and neck, liver or kidney cancer. Both conserved end residues are trimmed from each CDR3.

CDR3: ASSLARGAGGHKETQY
J: TRBJ2-5
V: TRBV7-7

CDR3: ASSPEGGKGAVRSGNTIY
J: TRBJ1-3
V: TRBV9

CDR3: ASSRTGGPQETQY
J: TRBJ2-5
V: TRBV7-7

CDR3: ASSQERGQYNQPQH
J: TRBJ1-5
V: TRBV7-2

CDR3: ASGWGAGETQY
J: TRBJ2-5
V: TRBV6-5

CDR3: ASSLSSLGEQF
J: TRBJ2-1
V: TRBV11-2

CDR3: ASSLNRPNEKLF
J: TRBJ1-4
V: TRBV5-1

CDR3: ASSQDAGRHEQY
J: TRBJ2-7
V: TRBV4-3

CDR3: ASSPGQGRIDIQY
J: TRBJ2-4
V: TRBV6-5

CDR3: ASRGQSGNTIY
J: TRBJ1-3
V: TRBV19

CDR3: ASSLRNSPLH
J: TRBJ1-6
V: TRBV5-8

CDR3: ASSSSRTGELF
J: TRBJ2-2
V: TRBV6-5

CDR3: ASSPLGGQGAF
J: TRBJ1-1
V: TRBV4-1

CDR3: ASSYSGREGYT
J: TRBJ1-2
V: TRBV6-5

CDR3: AISRQLNTEAF
J: TRBJ1-1
V: TRBV10-3

CDR3: ASSLAGGAGYGYT
J: TRBJ1-2
V: TRBV5-4

CDR3: ASRSPGQGLTGELF
J: TRBJ2-2
V: TRBV7-3

CDR3: ATSRGGASNEQF
J: TRBJ2-1
V: TRBV15

CDR3: ASSPTTSDTDTQY
J: TRBJ2-3
V: TRBV9

CDR3: ASSLATSGALDTQY
J: TRBJ2-3
V: TRBV5-1

CDR3: ASTLDGSNQPQH
J: TRBJ1-5
V: TRBV2

CDR3: ASRGQGNEKLF
J: TRBJ1-4
V: TRBV10-2

CDR3: ASSDSGTGELF
J: TRBJ2-2
V: TRBV6-4

CDR3: ASSLFGTGDNSPLH
J: TRBJ1-6
V: TRBV7-2

CDR3: ASSLNAVSFATNEKLF
J: TRBJ1-4
V: TRBV7-2

CDR3: ASSEVPPVEQF
J: TRBJ2-1
V: TRBV6-1

CDR3: ASSLGDRRGNTEAF
J: TRBJ1-1
V: TRBV5-1